This T cell receptor (beta chain) was captured by sequencing in a study of T and B cells in COVID-19 patients. There are 15 residues in the CDR3. Germline V gives CDR1 SGHAT, CDR2 FQNNGV. The germline V and J ends were trimmed by 2 bases and 5 bases, with 12 bases remaining between them. In regard to this clonotype: A much larger clone differs from this one at a single base, so this may be a read error.

TRB was amplified from about 250-500 ng of blood genomic DNA. TRB rearrangements were amplified by multiplex PCR with BIOMED2 TRB-A/B primers. TCRdb reprocessed the multiplex PCR reads with MiXCR, giving one entry per CDR3 protein. The repertoire holds about 3,800 distinct CDR3 sequences, with around 25% as singletons. The specimen was blood. This clonotype was obtained from a human donor with active COVID-19. The V and J genes are TRBV11-2 and TRBJ2-2; D may match TRBD1 or TRBD2 (5 bases each). In DNA, the CDR3 is TGTGCCAGCAGCTTATCTGGGGGAAAGACCGGGGAGCTGTTTTTT. It is translated as CASSLSGGKTGELFF.